This T cell receptor (beta chain) originates from a study of identical twins. Overall study findings and caveats: Cord blood beta clonotypes present at high abundance carried fewer insertions; no such pattern appeared in memory repertoires.

Each donor (without exception) was a healthy Caucasian. A universal primer binding site was introduced by template switching. The final cDNA contained unique molecular identifiers. TCRdb re-derived calls from the 5' RACE reads in MiXCR, one entry per CDR3 protein. The sample records some 570,000 distinct CDR3 sequences, approximately 20% being singletons. This clonotype came up a few times. Antigen specificity is unknown. The same data also went into a second study, on yellow fever vaccine responses in identical twins.

The sample taken for sequencing was CD4+ T cells sorted from blood. This sequence was found in a woman aged 18-30 years in good health.

CDR3 loop: CASRRTSGANEQFF. Here the CDR3 DNA reads TGCGCCAGCCGCAGGACTAGCGGGGCCAATGAGCAGTTCTTC. This chain joins TRBV10-2 and TRBJ2-1, with TRBD2 matching 12 bases. V gave up 8 bases and J gave up 6 bases; unmatched junction bases: 5. The CDR3 has 14 amino acids. Germline-derived CDR1 and CDR2 are WSHSY and SAAADI.